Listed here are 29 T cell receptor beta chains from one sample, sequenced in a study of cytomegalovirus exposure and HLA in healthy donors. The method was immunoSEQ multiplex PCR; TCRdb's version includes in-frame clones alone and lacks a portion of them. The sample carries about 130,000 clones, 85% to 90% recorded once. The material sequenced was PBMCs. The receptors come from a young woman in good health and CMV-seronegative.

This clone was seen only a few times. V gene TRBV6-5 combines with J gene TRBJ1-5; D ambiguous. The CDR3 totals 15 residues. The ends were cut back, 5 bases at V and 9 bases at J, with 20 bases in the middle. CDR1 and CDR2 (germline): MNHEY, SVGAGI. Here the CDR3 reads CASSPSGLVRRPQHF. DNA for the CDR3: TGTGCCAGCAGTCCCTCAGGACTAGTTCGGAGGCCCCAGCATTTT.

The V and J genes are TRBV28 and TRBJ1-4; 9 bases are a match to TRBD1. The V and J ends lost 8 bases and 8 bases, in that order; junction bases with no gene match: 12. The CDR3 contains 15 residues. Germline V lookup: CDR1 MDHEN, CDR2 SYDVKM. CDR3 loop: CASSPGTGPLEKLFF. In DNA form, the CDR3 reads TGTGCCAGCTCCCCAGGGACAGGGCCCCTGGAAAAACTGTTTTTT. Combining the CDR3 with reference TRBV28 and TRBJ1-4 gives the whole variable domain DVKVTQSSRYLVKRTGEKVFLECVQDMDHENMFWYRQDPGLGLRLIYFSYDVKMKEKGDIPEGYSVSREKKERFSLILESASTNQTSMYLCASSPGTGPLEKLFFGSGTQLSVL.

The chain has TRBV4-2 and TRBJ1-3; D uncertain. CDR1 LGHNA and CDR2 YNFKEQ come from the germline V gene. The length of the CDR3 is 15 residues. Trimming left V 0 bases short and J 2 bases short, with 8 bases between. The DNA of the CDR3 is TGTGCCAGCAGCCAAGATCGGGTTCCTGGAAACACCATATATTTT. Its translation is CASSQDRVPGNTIYF.

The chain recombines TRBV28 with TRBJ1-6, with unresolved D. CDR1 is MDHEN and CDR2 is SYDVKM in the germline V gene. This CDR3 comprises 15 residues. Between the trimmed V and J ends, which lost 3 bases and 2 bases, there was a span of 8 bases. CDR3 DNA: TGTGCCAGCAGTTTCAGGAATACCTATAATTCACCCCTCCACTTT. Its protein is CASSFRNTYNSPLHF.

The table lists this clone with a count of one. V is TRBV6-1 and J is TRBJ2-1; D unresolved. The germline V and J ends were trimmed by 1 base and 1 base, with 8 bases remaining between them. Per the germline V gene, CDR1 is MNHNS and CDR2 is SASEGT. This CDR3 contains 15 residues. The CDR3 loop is CASSEEVYSYNEQFF. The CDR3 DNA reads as TGTGCCAGCAGTGAAGAAGTCTATTCCTACAATGAGCAGTTCTTC.

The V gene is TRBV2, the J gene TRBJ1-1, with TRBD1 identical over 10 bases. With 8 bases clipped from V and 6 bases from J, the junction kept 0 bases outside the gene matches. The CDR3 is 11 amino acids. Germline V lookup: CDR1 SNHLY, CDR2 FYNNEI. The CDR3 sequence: CASGQGAEAFF. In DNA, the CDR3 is TGTGCCAGCGGACAGGGGGCTGAAGCTTTCTTT.

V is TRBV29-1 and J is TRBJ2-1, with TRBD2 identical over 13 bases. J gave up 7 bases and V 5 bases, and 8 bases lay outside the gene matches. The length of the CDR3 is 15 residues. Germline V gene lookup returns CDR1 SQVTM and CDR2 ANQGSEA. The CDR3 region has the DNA TGCAGCGTTATCGGACTAGCGGGAGACATTAATGAGCAGTTCTTC. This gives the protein CSVIGLAGDINEQFF.

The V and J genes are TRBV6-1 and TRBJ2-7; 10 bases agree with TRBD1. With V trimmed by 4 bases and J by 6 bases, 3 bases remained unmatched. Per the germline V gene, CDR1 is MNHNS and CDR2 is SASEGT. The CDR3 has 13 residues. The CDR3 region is CASSVRTGGEQYV. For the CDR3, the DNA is TGTGCCAGCAGTGTTAGGACAGGGGGCGAGCAGTACGTC.

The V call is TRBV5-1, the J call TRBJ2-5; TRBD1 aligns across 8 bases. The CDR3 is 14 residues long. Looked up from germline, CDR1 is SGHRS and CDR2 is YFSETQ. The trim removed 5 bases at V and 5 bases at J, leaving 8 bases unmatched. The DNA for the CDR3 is TGCGCCAGCAGTCTGGGCAGGGGGCTGGAGACCCAGTACTTC. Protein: CASSLGRGLETQYF. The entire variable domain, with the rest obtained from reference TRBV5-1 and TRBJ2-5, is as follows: KAGVTQTPRYLIKTRGQQVTLSCSPISGHRSVSWYQQTPGQGLQFLFEYFSETQRNKGNFPGRFSGRQFSNSRSEMNVSTLELGDSALYLCASSLGRGLETQYFGPGTRLLVL.

The CDR3 loop is CASSPTSEGLAGYTGELFF. Here the CDR3 DNA reads TGTGCCAGCAGCCCAACATCTGAAGGACTAGCGGGATATACCGGGGAGCTGTTTTTT. This chain uses TRBV7-9 with TRBJ2-2, with 12 bases matching TRBD2. J was trimmed by 5 bases and V by 5 bases; bases with no gene match: 15. CDR3 size: 19 residues. Germline values: CDR1 SEHNR, CDR2 FQNEAQ (reference sequence).

This CDR3 reads CAISPNRDGTEAFF. CDR3 in DNA: TGTGCCATCAGCCCAAACAGGGATGGCACTGAAGCTTTCTTT. This chain joins TRBV10-3 and TRBJ1-1, with D possibly being TRBD1 (6 bases). The length of the CDR3 is 14 residues. V lost 6 bases and J lost 4, with 15 bases in between. The germline V gene has CDR1 ENHRY and CDR2 SYGVKD.

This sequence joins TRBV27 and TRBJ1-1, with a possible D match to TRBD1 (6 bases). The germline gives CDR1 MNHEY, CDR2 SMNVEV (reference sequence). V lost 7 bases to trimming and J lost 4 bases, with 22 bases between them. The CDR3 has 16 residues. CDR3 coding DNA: TGTGCCAGCACCAGCGGGGGGCGATTTGTAAGCACTGAAGCTTTCTTT. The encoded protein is CASTSGGRFVSTEAFF.

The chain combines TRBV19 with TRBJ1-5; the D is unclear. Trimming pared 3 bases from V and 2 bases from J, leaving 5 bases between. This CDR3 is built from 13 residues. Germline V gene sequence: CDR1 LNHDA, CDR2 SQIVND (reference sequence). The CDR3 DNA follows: TGTGCCAGTAGTATCACTGGCAATCAGCCCCAGCATTTT. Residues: CASSITGNQPQHF.

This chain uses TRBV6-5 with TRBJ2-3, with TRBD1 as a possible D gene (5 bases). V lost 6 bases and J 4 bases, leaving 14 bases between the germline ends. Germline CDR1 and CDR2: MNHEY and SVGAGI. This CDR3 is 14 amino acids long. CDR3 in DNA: TGTGCCAGCAGATTAGCTGTGGGGCCAGATACGCAGTATTTT. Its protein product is CASRLAVGPDTQYF.

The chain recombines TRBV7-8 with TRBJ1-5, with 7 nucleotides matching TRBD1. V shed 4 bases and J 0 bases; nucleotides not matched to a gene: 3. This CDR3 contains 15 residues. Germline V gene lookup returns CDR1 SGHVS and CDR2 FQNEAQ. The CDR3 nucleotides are TGTGCCAGCAGCTCGGGACAGAATAGCAATCAGCCCCAGCATTTT. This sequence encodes CASSSGQNSNQPQHF. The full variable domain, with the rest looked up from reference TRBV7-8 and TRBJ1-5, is GAGVSQSPRYKVAKRGQDVALRCDPISGHVSLFWYQQALGQGPEFLTYFQNEAQLDKSGLPSDRFFAERPEGSVSTLKIQRTQQEDSAVYLCASSSGQNSNQPQHFGDGTRLSIL.

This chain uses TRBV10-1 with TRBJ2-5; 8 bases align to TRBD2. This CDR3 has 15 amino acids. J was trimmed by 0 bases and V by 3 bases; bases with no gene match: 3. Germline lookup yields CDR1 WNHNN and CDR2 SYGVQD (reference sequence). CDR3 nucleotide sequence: TGCGCCAGCAGTGATTCTAGCGGGTACCAAGAGACCCAGTACTTC. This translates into CASSDSSGYQETQYF.

In DNA, the CDR3 is TGTGCCAGCAGTTTATCAACAGGGGCCTACGAGCAGTACGTC. Translation: CASSLSTGAYEQYV. The chain has TRBV27 and TRBJ2-7; 7 nucleotides agree with TRBD1. Trimming removed 0 bases from V and 2 bases from J; junction bases left unmatched: 1. The CDR3 length is 14 residues. Germline assignment: CDR1 MNHEY and CDR2 SMNVEV (reference sequence).

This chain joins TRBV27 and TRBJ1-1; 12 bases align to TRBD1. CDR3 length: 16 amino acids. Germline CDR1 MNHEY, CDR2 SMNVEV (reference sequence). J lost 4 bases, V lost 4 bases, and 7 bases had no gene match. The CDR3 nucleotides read TGTGCCAGCAGTTCCGGGACAGGGGGCGCAGGCACTGAAGCTTTCTTT. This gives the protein CASSSGTGGAGTEAFF.

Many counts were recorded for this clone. The CDR3 loop reads CASSPRTTGNTIYF. In nucleotides, the CDR3 is TGTGCCAGCAGTCCACGGACAACTGGAAACACCATATATTTT. V and J are TRBV27 and TRBJ1-3, with D possibly being TRBD1 (5 bases). V lost 5 bases to trimming and J lost 2 bases, with 10 bases between them. Germline CDR1 and CDR2: MNHEY and SMNVEV (reference sequence). There are 14 residues in the CDR3.

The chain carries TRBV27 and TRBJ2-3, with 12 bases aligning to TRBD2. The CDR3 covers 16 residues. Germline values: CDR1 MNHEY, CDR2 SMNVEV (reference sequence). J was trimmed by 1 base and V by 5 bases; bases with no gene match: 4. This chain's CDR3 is CASSPLAGGGTDTQYF. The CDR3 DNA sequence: TGTGCCAGCAGTCCCCTAGCGGGGGGGGGCACAGATACGCAGTATTTT.

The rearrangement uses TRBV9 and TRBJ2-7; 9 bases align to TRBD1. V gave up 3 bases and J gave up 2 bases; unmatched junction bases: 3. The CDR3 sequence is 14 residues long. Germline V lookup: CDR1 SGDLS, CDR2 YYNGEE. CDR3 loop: CASSGGQGTYEQYF. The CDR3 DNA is TGTGCCAGCAGCGGGGGACAGGGTACCTACGAGCAGTACTTC.

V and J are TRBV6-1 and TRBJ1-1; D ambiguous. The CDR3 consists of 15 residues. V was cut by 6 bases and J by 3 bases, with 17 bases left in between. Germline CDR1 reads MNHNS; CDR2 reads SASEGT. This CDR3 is CASSYSPRWDTEAFF. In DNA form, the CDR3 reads TGTGCCAGCAGCTATTCGCCCAGGTGGGACACTGAAGCTTTCTTT.

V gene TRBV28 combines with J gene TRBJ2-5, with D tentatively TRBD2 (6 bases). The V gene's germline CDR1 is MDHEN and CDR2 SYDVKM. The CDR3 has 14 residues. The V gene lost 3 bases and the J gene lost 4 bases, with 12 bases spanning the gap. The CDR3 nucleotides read TGTGCCAGCAGTTTTTTGAGGGGAGGAGAGACCCAGTACTTC. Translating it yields CASSFLRGGETQYF. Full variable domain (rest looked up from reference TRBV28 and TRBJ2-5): DVKVTQSSRYLVKRTGEKVFLECVQDMDHENMFWYRQDPGLGLRLIYFSYDVKMKEKGDIPEGYSVSREKKERFSLILESASTNQTSMYLCASSFLRGGETQYFGPGTRLLVL.

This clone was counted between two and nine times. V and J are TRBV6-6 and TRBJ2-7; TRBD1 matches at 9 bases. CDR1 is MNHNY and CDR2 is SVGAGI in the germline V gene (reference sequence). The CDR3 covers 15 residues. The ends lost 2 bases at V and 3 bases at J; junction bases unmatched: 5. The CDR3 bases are TGTGCCAGCAGTTACCCCGGGACAGGGATCTACGAGCAGTACTTC. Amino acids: CASSYPGTGIYEQYF.

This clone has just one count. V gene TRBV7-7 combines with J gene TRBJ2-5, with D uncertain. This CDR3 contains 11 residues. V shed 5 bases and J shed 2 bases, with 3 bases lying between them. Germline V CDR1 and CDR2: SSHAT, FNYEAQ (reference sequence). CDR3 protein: CASSPQETQYF. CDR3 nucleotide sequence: TGTGCCAGCAGCCCTCAAGAGACCCAGTACTTC.

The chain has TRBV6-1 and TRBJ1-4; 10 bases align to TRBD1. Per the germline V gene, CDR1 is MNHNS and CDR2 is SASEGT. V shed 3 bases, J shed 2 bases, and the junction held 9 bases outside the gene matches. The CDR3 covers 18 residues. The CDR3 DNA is TGTGCCAGCAGTGATATGACAGGGGGCGGCAAGACTAATGAAAAACTGTTTTTT. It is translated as CASSDMTGGGKTNEKLFF.

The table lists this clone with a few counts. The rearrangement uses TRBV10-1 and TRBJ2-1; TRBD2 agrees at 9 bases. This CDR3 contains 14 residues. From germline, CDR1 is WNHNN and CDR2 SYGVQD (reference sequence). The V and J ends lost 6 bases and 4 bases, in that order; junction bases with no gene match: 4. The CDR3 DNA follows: TGCGCCAGCAGCAGACTAGCGGAATACAATGAGCAGTTCTTC. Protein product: CASSRLAEYNEQFF.

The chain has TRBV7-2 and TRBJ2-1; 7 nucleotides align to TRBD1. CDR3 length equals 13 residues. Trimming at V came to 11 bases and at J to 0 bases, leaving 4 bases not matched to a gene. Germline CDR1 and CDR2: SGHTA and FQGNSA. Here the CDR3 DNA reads TGTGCCGTAGGGGACAGCTCCTACAATGAGCAGTTCTTC. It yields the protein CAVGDSSYNEQFF.

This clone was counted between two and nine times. The CDR3 nucleotides read TGTGCCAGCAGTGTGAGTGGTGGCACTGAAGCTTTCTTT. The encoded protein is CASSVSGGTEAFF. The rearrangement joins TRBV2 to TRBJ1-1, with D uncertain. Germline V CDR1 and CDR2: SNHLY, FYNNEI. V shed 4 bases and J shed 4 bases, with 10 bases lying between them. CDR3 length equals 13 residues.